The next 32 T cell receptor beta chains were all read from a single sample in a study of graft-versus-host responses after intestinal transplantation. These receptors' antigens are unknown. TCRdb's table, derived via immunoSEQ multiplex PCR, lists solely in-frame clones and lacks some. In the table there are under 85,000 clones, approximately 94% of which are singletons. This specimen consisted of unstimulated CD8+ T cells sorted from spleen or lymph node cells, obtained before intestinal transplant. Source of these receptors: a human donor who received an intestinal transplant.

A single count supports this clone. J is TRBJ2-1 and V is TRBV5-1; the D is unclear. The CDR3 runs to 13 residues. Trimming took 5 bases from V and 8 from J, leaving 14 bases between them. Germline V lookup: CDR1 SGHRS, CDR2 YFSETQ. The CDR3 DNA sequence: TGCGCCAGCAGGCCCCTTAGTGTCGATGAGCAGTTCTTC. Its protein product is CASRPLSVDEQFF.

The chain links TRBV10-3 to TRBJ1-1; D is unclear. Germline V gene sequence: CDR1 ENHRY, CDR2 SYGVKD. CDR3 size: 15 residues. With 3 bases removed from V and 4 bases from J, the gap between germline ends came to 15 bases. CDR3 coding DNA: TGTGCCATCAGTGACCCGGGATGGGAGAGCACTGAAGCTTTCTTT. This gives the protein CAISDPGWESTEAFF.

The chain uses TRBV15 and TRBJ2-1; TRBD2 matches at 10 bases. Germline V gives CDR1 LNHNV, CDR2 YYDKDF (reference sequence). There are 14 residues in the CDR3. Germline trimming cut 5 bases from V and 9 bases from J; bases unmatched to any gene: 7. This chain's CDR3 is CATSGSGRAGEQFF. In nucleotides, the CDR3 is TGTGCCACCAGCGGGAGCGGGAGGGCCGGTGAGCAGTTCTTC.

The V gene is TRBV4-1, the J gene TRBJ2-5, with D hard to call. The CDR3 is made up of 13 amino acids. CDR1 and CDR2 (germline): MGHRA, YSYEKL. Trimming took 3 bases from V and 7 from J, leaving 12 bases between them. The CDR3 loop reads CASSHVSDGTQYF. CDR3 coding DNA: TGCGCCAGCAGCCATGTGTCGGACGGGACCCAGTACTTC.

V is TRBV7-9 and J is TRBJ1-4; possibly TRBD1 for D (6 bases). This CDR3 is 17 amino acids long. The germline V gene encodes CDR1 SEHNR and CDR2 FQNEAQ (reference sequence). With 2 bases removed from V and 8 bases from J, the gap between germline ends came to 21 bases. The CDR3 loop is CASSLKKGVLGWEKLFF. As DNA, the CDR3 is TGTGCCAGCAGCTTAAAGAAGGGGGTACTGGGGTGGGAAAAACTGTTTTTT. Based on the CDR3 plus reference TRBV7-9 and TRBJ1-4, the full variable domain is DTGVSQNPRHKITKRGQNVTFRCDPISEHNRLYWYRQTLGQGPEFLTYFQNEAQLEKSRLLSDRFSAERPKGSFSTLEIQRTEQGDSAMYLCASSLKKGVLGWEKLFFGSGTQLSVL.

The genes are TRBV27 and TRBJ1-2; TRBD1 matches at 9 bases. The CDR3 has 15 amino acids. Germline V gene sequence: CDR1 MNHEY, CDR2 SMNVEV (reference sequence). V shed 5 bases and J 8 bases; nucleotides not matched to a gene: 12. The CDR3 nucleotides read TGTGCCAGCAGTGCCGGGACAGGGTCCTACTGGGGCTACACCTTC. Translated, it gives CASSAGTGSYWGYTF.

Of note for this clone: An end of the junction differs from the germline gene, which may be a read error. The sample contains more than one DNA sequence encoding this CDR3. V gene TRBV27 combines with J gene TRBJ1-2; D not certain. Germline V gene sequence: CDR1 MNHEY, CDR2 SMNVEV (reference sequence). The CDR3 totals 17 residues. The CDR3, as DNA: TGTGCCAGCAGCTTATCGAACCCTCCCTTAGGCGAGGGTGGCTACACCTTC. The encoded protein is CASSLSNPPLGEGGYTF.

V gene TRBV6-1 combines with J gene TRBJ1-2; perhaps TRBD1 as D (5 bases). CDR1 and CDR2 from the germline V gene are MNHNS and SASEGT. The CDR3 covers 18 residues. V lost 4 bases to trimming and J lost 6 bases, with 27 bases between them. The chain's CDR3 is CASSARGTPIIDGNGYTF. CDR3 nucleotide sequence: TGTGCCAGCAGTGCCCGTGGGACGCCTATAATTGACGGGAATGGCTACACCTTC.

The CDR3 nucleotides are TGTGCCAGCAGCGCCGGGACTAGCATCCTGGTGAGCACAGATACGCAGTATTTT. Protein product: CASSAGTSILVSTDTQYF. The rearrangement uses TRBV7-6 and TRBJ2-3; 9 positions match TRBD2. The CDR3 sequence is 18 residues long. Germline CDR1 reads SGHVS; CDR2 reads FNYEAQ. The trim removed 5 bases at V and 0 bases at J, leaving 12 bases unmatched.

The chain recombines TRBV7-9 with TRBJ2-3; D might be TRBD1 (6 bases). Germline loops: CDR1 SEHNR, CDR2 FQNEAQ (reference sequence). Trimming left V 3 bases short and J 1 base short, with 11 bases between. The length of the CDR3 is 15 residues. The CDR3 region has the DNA TGTGCCAGCAGCTTTGGGGGCAGGGGCACAGATACGCAGTATTTT. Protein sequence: CASSFGGRGTDTQYF. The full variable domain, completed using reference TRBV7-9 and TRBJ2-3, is DTGVSQNPRHKITKRGQNVTFRCDPISEHNRLYWYRQTLGQGPEFLTYFQNEAQLEKSRLLSDRFSAERPKGSFSTLEIQRTEQGDSAMYLCASSFGGRGTDTQYFGPGTRLTVL.

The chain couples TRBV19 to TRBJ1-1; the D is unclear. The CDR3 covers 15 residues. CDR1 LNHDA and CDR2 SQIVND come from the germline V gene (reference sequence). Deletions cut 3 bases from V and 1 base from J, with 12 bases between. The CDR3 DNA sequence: TGTGCCAGTAGTATGAGGCGCGAGGGGAACACTGAAGCTTTCTTT. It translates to CASSMRREGNTEAFF. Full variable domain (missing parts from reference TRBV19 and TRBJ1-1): DGGITQSPKYLFRKEGQNVTLSCEQNLNHDAMYWYRQDPGQGLRLIYYSQIVNDFQKGDIAEGYSVSREKKESFPLTVTSAQKNPTAFYLCASSMRREGNTEAFFGQGTRLTVV.

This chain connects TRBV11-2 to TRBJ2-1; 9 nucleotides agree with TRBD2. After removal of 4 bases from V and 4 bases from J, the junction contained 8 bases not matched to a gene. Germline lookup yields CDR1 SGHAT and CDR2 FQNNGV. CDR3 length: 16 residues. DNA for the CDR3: TGTGCCAGCAGCTCCCCGACTAGCGGAGATTACAATGAGCAGTTCTTC. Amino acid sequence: CASSSPTSGDYNEQFF.

The CDR3 nucleotides are TGTGCCAGCAGTGTTACAGGGGGCAGATACGAGCAGTACTTC. As protein: CASSVTGGRYEQYF. The V gene is TRBV2, the J gene TRBJ2-7; 9 nucleotides agree with TRBD1. Per the germline V gene, CDR1 is SNHLY and CDR2 is FYNNEI. The CDR3 contains 14 residues. V lost 4 bases, J lost 4 bases, and 5 bases stayed unmatched.

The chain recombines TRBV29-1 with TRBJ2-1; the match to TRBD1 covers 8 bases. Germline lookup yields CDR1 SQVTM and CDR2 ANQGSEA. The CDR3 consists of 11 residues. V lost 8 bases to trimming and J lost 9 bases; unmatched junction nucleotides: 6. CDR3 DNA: TGCAGCCCTCGGACAGGGAGTGAGCAGTTCTTC. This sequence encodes CSPRTGSEQFF.

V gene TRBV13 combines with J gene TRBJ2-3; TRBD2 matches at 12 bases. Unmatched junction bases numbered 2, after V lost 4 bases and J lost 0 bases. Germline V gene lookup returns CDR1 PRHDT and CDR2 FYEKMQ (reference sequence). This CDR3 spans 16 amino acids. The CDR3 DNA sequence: TGTGCCAGCAGCTACCTAGCGGGAGGGAGCACAGATACGCAGTATTTT. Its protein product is CASSYLAGGSTDTQYF.

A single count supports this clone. The CDR3 DNA is TGTGCCAGCAGCCCCTGGGCGGGGGGGAACACTGAAGCTTTCTTT. It specifies CASSPWAGGNTEAFF. The chain is built from TRBV11-2 and TRBJ1-1; tentatively, D is TRBD1 (5 bases). V dropped 5 bases and J dropped 1 base, with 14 bases sitting between them. Germline lookup yields CDR1 SGHAT and CDR2 FQNNGV. The CDR3 is made up of 15 amino acids. Full variable domain (outside the CDR3, taken from reference TRBV11-2 and TRBJ1-1): EAGVAQSPRYKIIEKRQSVAFWCNPISGHATLYWYQQILGQGPKLLIQFQNNGVVDDSQLPKDRFSAERLKGVDSTLKIQPAKLEDSAVYLCASSPWAGGNTEAFFGQGTRLTVV.

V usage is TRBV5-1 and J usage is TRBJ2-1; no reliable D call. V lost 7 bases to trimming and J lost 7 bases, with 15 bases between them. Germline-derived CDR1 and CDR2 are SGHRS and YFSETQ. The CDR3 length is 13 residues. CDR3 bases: TGCGCCAGCTCGTCGGAGTTTGGGAATGAGCAGTTCTTC. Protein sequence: CASSSEFGNEQFF.

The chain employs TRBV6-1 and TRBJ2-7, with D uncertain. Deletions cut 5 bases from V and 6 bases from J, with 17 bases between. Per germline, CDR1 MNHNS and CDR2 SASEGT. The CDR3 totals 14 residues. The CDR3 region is CASSYILGPLEQYF. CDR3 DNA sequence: TGTGCCAGCAGTTATATTCTAGGCCCCCTCGAGCAGTACTTC.

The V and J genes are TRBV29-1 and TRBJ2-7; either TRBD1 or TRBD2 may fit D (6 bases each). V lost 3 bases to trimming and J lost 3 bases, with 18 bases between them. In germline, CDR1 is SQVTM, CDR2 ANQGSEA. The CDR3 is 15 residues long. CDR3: CSVEGGATDDYEQYF. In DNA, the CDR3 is TGCAGCGTTGAGGGGGGCGCGACAGATGACTACGAGCAGTACTTC.

The DNA for the CDR3 is TGTGCCAGCAGCCCCCCTTACAGGAAAGAAGCTTTCTTT. This sequence encodes CASSPPYRKEAFF. This chain uses TRBV6-5 with TRBJ1-1, with D perhaps matching TRBD1 (5 bases). The CDR3 totals 13 residues. CDR1 is MNHEY and CDR2 is SVGAGI in the germline V gene. Trimming cost V 6 bases and J 8 bases, with 16 bases left between them.

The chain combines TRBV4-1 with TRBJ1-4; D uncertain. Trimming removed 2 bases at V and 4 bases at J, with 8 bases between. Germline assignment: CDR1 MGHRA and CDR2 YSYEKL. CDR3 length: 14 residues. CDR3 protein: CASSQRTLNEKLFF. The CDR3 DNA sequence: TGCGCCAGCAGCCAACGGACCCTTAATGAAAAACTGTTTTTT.

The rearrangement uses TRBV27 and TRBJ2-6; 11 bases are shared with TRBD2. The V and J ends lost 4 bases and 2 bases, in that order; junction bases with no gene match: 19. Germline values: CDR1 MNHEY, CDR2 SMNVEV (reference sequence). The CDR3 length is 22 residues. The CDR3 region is CASSSHLLGSGRADPGANVLTF. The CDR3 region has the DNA TGTGCCAGCAGTTCACATTTGTTGGGTAGCGGGAGGGCAGACCCTGGGGCCAACGTCCTGACTTTC.

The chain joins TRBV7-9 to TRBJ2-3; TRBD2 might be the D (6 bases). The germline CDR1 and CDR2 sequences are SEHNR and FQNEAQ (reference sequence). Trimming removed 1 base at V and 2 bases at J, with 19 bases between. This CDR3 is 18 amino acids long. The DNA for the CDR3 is TGTGCCAGCAGCTTAGGGAGACTAGTTCCCTTCCTCACAGATACGCAGTATTTT. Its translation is CASSLGRLVPFLTDTQYF.

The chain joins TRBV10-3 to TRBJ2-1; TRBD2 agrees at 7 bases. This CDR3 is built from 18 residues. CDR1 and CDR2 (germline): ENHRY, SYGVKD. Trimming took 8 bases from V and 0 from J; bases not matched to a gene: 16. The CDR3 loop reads CAIRISGRPSSSYNEQFF. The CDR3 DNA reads TGTGCCATCCGGATTAGCGGGCGTCCCTCTAGCTCCTACAATGAGCAGTTCTTC.

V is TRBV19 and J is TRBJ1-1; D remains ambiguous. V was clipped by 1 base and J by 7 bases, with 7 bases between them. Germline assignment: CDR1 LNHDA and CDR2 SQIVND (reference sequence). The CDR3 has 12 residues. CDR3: CASSIGALEAFF. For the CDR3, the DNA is TGTGCCAGTAGTATAGGGGCCCTTGAAGCTTTCTTT.

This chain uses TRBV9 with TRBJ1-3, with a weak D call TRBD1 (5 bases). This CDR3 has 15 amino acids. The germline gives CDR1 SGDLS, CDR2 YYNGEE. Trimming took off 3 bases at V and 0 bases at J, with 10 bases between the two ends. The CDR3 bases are TGTGCCAGCAGCGGTAAGGACATCTCTGGAAACACCATATATTTT. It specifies CASSGKDISGNTIYF.

CDR3 protein: CASSQDASLPTSTNEKLFF. CDR3 coding DNA: TGTGCCAGCAGCCAAGACGCAAGTTTACCGACCTCAACTAATGAAAAACTGTTTTTT. This chain connects TRBV4-2 to TRBJ1-4; no reliable D call. V was trimmed by 0 bases and J by 0 bases, leaving 17 bases between them. Germline CDR1 LGHNA, CDR2 YNFKEQ. The CDR3 is made up of 19 amino acids.

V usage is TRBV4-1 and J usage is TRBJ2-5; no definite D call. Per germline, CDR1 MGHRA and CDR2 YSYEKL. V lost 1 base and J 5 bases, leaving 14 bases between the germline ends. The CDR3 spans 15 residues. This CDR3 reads CASSQVLEAGETQYF. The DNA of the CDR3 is TGCGCCAGCAGCCAAGTGCTCGAGGCCGGGGAGACCCAGTACTTC.

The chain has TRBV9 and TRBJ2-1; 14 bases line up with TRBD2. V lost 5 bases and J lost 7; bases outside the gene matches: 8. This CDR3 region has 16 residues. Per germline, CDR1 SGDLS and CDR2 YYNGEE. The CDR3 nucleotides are TGTGCCAGCAGGCACGGGACTAGCGGGAGTGATAATGAGCAGTTCTTC. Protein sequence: CASRHGTSGSDNEQFF.

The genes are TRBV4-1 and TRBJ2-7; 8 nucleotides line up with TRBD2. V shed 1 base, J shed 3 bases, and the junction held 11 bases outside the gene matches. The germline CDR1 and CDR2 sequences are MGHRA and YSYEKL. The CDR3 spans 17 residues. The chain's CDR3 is CASSQALSGGELYEQYF. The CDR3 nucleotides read TGCGCCAGCAGCCAAGCCCTAAGCGGGGGTGAGCTCTACGAGCAGTACTTC.

CDR3 DNA sequence: TGTGCCAGCAGCTTGGGGCGGAGCTCCTACGAGCAGTACTTC. It codes for CASSLGRSSYEQYF. V usage is TRBV5-6 and J usage is TRBJ2-7, with D unclear. Germline CDR1 reads SGHDT; CDR2 reads YYEEEE. The CDR3 spans 14 residues. The V end was cut by 0 bases, the J end by 0 bases, with 7 bases between.

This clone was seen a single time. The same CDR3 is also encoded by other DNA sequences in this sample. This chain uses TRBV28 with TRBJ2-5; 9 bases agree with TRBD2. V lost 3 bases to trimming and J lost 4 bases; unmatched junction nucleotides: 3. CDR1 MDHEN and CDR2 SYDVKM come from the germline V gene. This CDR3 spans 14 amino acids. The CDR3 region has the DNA TGTGCCAGCAGTTTTAGCGGGAGCGGAGAGACCCAGTACTTC. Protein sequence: CASSFSGSGETQYF.